This T cell receptor beta chain was documented in a study of chemoradiotherapy in HPV16-positive cancers. Study-level results: HPV-specific T cells were functionally defined from only two HPV16-positive patients. Candidate HPV-specific clones and E7-related TCR motifs grew in tumor during treatment. Better recurrence-free survival went with HPV-responsive T-cell expansion in HPV16-positive patients.

From germline, CDR1 is SGHDN and CDR2 FVKESK. Between the trimmed V and J ends, which lost 0 bases and 3 bases, there was a span of 12 bases. The CDR3 is 15 residues long. Repertoires were sampled repeatedly during chemoradiotherapy. As concerns this clone: Its cognate antigen is unknown.

The table came from immunoSEQ multiplex PCR; TCRdb's copy has only in-frame clones and leaves some out. The data contain about 19,000 clones, 84% of them singletons. The sample consisted of blood, taken from a patient who underwent chemoradiotherapy. This TCR derives from a human donor with HPV-associated anogenital cancer. This rearrangement joins TRBV14 to TRBJ2-7; D is perhaps TRBD1 or TRBD2 (5 bases each). For the CDR3, the DNA is TGTGCCAGCAGCCAAGAGTTCGGGACGTACTACGAGCAGTACTTC. Its translation is CASSQEFGTYYEQYF. Full variable domain (outside the CDR3, taken from reference TRBV14 and TRBJ2-7): EAGVTQFPSHSVIEKGQTVTLRCDPISGHDNLYWYRRVMGKEIKFLLHFVKESKQDESGMPNNRFLAERTGGTYSTLKVQPAELEDSGVYFCASSQEFGTYYEQYFGPGTRLTVT.